Shown below are 4 T cell receptor beta chains from a single sample sequenced in a study of T cells after posttransplantation cyclophosphamide (dated by TCRdb to 2015 to 2016). Libraries were built with the immunoSEQ multiplex PCR assay. TCRdb's version of the immuneACCESS table is confined to in-frame rearrangements and falls short of the full clone set. An unresolved V gene accounts for under half of the shortfall where checked; the remainder is of unknown origin. The sample data list more than 20,000 clones, and approximately 73% of these were observed just once. The ten largest clonotypes hold approximately 0.59% of the sample. The sample consisted of memory CD4+ T cells sorted from PBMCs. These receptors all stem from an older woman in good health, CMV-negative, and a related stem cell transplant donor.

As concerns this clone: Germline and junction disagree at one end, which may indicate a read error. The chain uses TRBV9 and TRBJ2-7, with 12 bases identical to TRBD1. The germline V gene encodes CDR1 SGDLS and CDR2 YYNGEE. The CDR3 has 15 amino acids. The CDR3 DNA is TGTACCAGCAGCGTGTTTCCGGGACAGGGGGCCGAGCAGTACTTC. Encoded protein: CTSSVFPGQGAEQYF.

This clone was observed a single time. The chain recombines TRBV19 with TRBJ1-5; 9 nucleotides align to TRBD1. This CDR3 has 13 amino acids. The ends lost 9 bases at V and 6 bases at J; junction bases unmatched: 6. Germline values: CDR1 LNHDA, CDR2 SQIVND (reference sequence). In DNA, the CDR3 is TGTGCCAGCAGTGGACAGGGGTTTCAGCCCCAGCATTTT. Protein sequence: CASSGQGFQPQHF.

J is TRBJ1-1 and V is TRBV30, with 8 bases identical to TRBD1. This CDR3 has 12 amino acids. Trimming removed 8 bases from V and 9 bases from J; junction bases left unmatched: 11. The germline gives CDR1 GTSNPN, CDR2 SVGIG (reference sequence). The CDR3 is CARTGNANKAFF. CDR3 in DNA: TGTGCCAGGACAGGGAACGCCAATAAAGCTTTCTTT.

This clone came up a few times. J is TRBJ1-4 and V is TRBV7-2; no clear D. This CDR3 comprises 13 residues. V dropped 4 bases and J dropped 7 bases, with 10 bases sitting between them. Per the germline V gene, CDR1 is SGHTA and CDR2 is FQGNSA. In DNA form, the CDR3 reads TGTGCCAGCAGCTGGAGTGTGGGTGAAAAACTGTTTTTT. Translation: CASSWSVGEKLFF.